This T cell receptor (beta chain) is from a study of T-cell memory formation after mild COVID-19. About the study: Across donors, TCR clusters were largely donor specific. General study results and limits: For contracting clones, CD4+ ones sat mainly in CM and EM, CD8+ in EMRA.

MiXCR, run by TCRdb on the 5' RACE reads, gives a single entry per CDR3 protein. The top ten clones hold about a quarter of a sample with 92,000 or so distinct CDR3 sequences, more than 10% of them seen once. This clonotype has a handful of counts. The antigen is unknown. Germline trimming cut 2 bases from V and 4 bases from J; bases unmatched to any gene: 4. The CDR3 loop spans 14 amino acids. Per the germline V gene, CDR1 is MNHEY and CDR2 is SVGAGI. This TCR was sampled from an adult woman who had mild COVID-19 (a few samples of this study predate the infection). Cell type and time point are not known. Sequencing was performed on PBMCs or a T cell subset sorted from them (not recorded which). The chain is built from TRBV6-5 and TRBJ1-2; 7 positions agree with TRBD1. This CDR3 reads CASSYATGAYGYTF. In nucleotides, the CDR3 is TGTGCCAGCAGTTACGCTACAGGGGCCTATGGCTACACCTTC.